This passage covers 21 T cell receptor beta chains from one sample sequenced in a study of T cell repertoires in cytomegalovirus infection (dated by TCRdb to about 2019). TCRdb names Illumina HiSeq 1500 as the instrument used. Using fastp at Q25 and MiXCR, TCRdb reprocessed the public reads and kept productive beta chains. Identical CDR3 proteins give one entry, which carries the most common genes and DNA. Counted in this sample were roughly 640,000 distinct CDR3 sequences; more than 20% of them appeared once. The biggest ten clones account for 8% of the sample. Sequenced: CD8+ T cells from PBMCs. Every receptor here comes from a human donor in good health (CMV status not recorded). Some clones in this sample may be carry-over from other donors' samples.

This clonotype showed up many times. The chain combines TRBV7-2 with TRBJ2-4; D is unresolved. The CDR3 covers 11 residues. Germline V gives CDR1 SGHTA, CDR2 FQGNSA. Trimming pared 3 bases from V and 7 bases from J, leaving 4 bases between. The CDR3 sequence: CASSFTNIQYF. The CDR3 DNA is TGTGCCAGCAGCTTTACGAACATTCAGTACTTC.

This clonotype was seen a few times. The rearrangement links TRBV9 to TRBJ1-6; D not certain. Per germline, CDR1 SGDLS and CDR2 YYNGEE. The V and J ends lost 5 bases and 1 base respectively, with 10 bases between them. This CDR3 has 15 residues. The chain's CDR3 is CASSPRGSYNSPLHF. The CDR3 DNA sequence: TGTGCCAGCAGTCCCCGGGGATCCTATAATTCACCCCTCCACTTT. The full variable domain, in which reference TRBV9 and TRBJ1-6 provide the parts outside the CDR3, is DSGVTQTPKHLITATGQRVTLRCSPRSGDLSVYWYQQSLDQGLQFLIQYYNGEERAKGNILERFSAQQFPDLHSELNLSSLELGDSALYFCASSPRGSYNSPLHFGNGTRLTVT.

This clonotype was picked up a small number of times. The rearrangement links TRBV29-1 to TRBJ2-1; a weak D match, TRBD2 (5 bases). The ends were cut back, 3 bases at V and 4 bases at J, with 13 bases in the middle. The germline V gene has CDR1 SQVTM and CDR2 ANQGSEA. The CDR3 loop spans 14 amino acids. This CDR3 is CSVDHGDFYNEQFF. Here the CDR3 DNA reads TGCAGCGTTGATCACGGGGATTTTTACAATGAGCAGTTCTTC.

The chain recombines TRBV28 with TRBJ2-5; TRBD1 aligns across 9 bases. CDR1 and CDR2 (germline): MDHEN, SYDVKM. The CDR3 spans 14 residues. The junction had 5 bases not matched to a gene; V was cut back by 4 bases and J by 5 bases. The CDR3 DNA follows: TGTGCCAGCAGTTCGATGGACAGGGGTGAGACCCAGTACTTC. It specifies CASSSMDRGETQYF. Combining the CDR3 with reference TRBV28 and TRBJ2-5 gives the whole variable domain DVKVTQSSRYLVKRTGEKVFLECVQDMDHENMFWYRQDPGLGLRLIYFSYDVKMKEKGDIPEGYSVSREKKERFSLILESASTNQTSMYLCASSSMDRGETQYFGPGTRLLVL.

The rearrangement links TRBV11-2 to TRBJ2-7; TRBD2 might be the D (5 bases). The CDR3 has 15 residues. Trimming shortened V by 5 bases and J by 5 bases, and 19 bases separated the two germline ends. Germline assignment: CDR1 SGHAT and CDR2 FQNNGV. The CDR3 here is CASSPPQVPRDEQYF. The CDR3 DNA reads TGTGCCAGCAGCCCTCCCCAGGTCCCGAGGGACGAGCAGTACTTC. Drawing the rest from reference TRBV11-2 and TRBJ2-7, the complete variable domain is EAGVAQSPRYKIIEKRQSVAFWCNPISGHATLYWYQQILGQGPKLLIQFQNNGVVDDSQLPKDRFSAERLKGVDSTLKIQPAKLEDSAVYLCASSPPQVPRDEQYFGPGTRLTVT.

This clonotype was observed a handful of times. J is TRBJ2-1 and V is TRBV6-5; D is unresolved. The CDR3 runs 15 residues. Germline V CDR1 and CDR2: MNHEY, SVGAGI. V lost 0 bases and J lost 5, with 11 bases in between. CDR3 in amino acids: CASSYSQVLNNEQFF. The CDR3 DNA reads TGTGCCAGCAGTTACTCCCAGGTACTAAACAATGAGCAGTTCTTC.

Many counts were recorded for this clonotype. The rearrangement joins TRBV28 to TRBJ1-1; D is unresolved. The ends were cut back, 5 bases at V and 4 bases at J, with 11 bases in the middle. This CDR3 has 13 residues. The V gene's germline CDR1 is MDHEN and CDR2 SYDVKM. CDR3 sequence (DNA): TGTGCCAGCAGTGTCGACGTGCTCACTGAAGCTTTCTTT. Translating it yields CASSVDVLTEAFF.

There are a few counts of this clonotype. J is TRBJ2-7 and V is TRBV28; D perhaps matches TRBD1 (6 bases). CDR1 is MDHEN, CDR2 SYDVKM, per germline. This CDR3 comprises 13 residues. Trimming cost V 7 bases and J 6 bases, with 16 bases left between them. The CDR3 sequence is CASTPTGLREQYV. The CDR3, as DNA: TGTGCCAGCACTCCCACAGGGTTGCGCGAGCAGTACGTC.

This clonotype was seen at least ten times. The rearrangement links TRBV6-1 to TRBJ2-7; D gene unclear. CDR3 size: 15 residues. Between the trimmed V and J ends, which lost 0 bases and 0 bases, there was a span of 9 bases. Germline values: CDR1 MNHNS, CDR2 SASEGT. The CDR3: CASSEALESSYEQYF. For the CDR3, the DNA is TGTGCCAGCAGTGAAGCGCTCGAGAGCTCCTACGAGCAGTACTTC.

A few counts support this clonotype. The chain couples TRBV9 to TRBJ2-3, with D perhaps assigned TRBD1 or TRBD2 (5 bases each). CDR1 SGDLS and CDR2 YYNGEE come from the germline V gene. V lost 4 bases and J lost 2, with 20 bases in between. This CDR3 is 17 amino acids long. The CDR3 reads CASSPRDGTFPTDTQYF. In nucleotides, the CDR3 is TGTGCCAGCAGCCCCAGGGACGGAACCTTCCCCACAGATACGCAGTATTTT.

The chain joins TRBV2 to TRBJ1-1; D is ambiguous. Germline V gives CDR1 SNHLY, CDR2 FYNNEI. The CDR3 totals 12 residues. V lost 4 bases to trimming and J lost 4 bases, with 7 bases between them. This chain's CDR3 is CASSASITEAFF. CDR3 coding DNA: TGTGCCAGCAGTGCGAGTATCACTGAAGCTTTCTTT.

With regard to this clonotype: One base away lies a much larger clone, so this may be a sequencing read error. This chain joins TRBV12-3 or TRBV12-4 and TRBJ2-7; D is ambiguous. The CDR3 totals 12 residues. The V end lost 6 bases, the J end lost 6 bases, and 12 bases lay between the germline ends. The CDR3 sequence is CASSLLLCEQYF. The CDR3 DNA reads TGTGCCAGCAGCCTCTTGTTGTGCGAGCAGTACTTC.

The chain joins TRBV9 to TRBJ2-1, with 14 bases aligning to TRBD2. Germline-derived CDR1 and CDR2 are SGDLS and YYNGEE. CDR3 length equals 16 residues. The V and J ends lost 2 bases and 8 bases, in that order; junction bases with no gene match: 6. This CDR3 is CASSVRLAGGPHEQFF. CDR3 nucleotide sequence: TGTGCCAGCAGCGTCCGACTAGCGGGGGGGCCTCATGAGCAGTTCTTC.

Of note for this clonotype: The germline gene is not matched at one end of the junction; a read error may be the cause. The genes are TRBV20-1 and TRBJ1-1, with D perhaps TRBD1 (6 bases). Germline V gene sequence: CDR1 DFQATT, CDR2 SNEGSKA (reference sequence). The CDR3 consists of 14 residues. The CDR3 DNA sequence: TGCAGTGCTGGAGAACAGGGCCGGAACACTGAAGCTTTCTTT. Amino acids: CSAGEQGRNTEAFF.

In its sample, this clonotype was seen a few times. The chain joins TRBV20-1 to TRBJ2-2; D not certain. The CDR3 loop spans 13 amino acids. Trimming stripped 1 base from V and 8 bases from J, with 11 bases between. CDR1 and CDR2 (germline): DFQATT, SNEGSKA (reference sequence). CDR3 DNA: TGCAGTGCTAGAGCCCTATTCACAGGGGAGCTGTTTTTT. It specifies CSARALFTGELFF.

This clonotype came up a few times. The J gene is TRBJ2-3, the V gene TRBV4-2; 12 bases agree with TRBD2. After removal of 1 base from V and 4 bases from J, the junction contained 3 bases not matched to a gene. This CDR3 comprises 16 residues. Germline lookup yields CDR1 LGHNA and CDR2 YNFKEQ. CDR3 region: CASSQGLAGVADTQYF. CDR3 sequence (DNA): TGTGCCAGCAGCCAAGGACTAGCGGGGGTTGCAGATACGCAGTATTTT.

This clonotype was seen at least ten times. The rearrangement links TRBV7-2 to TRBJ1-2, with D possibly TRBD1 on 5 matching bases. The V and J ends lost 0 bases and 4 bases respectively, with 18 bases between them. CDR3 length equals 17 residues. Looked up from germline, CDR1 is SGHTA and CDR2 is FQGNSA. The CDR3 spells CASSLAAGTGRFYGYTF. As DNA, the CDR3 is TGTGCCAGCAGCTTAGCCGCCGGGACGGGAAGATTCTATGGCTACACCTTC.

In this sample, this clonotype turned up a few times. The V call is TRBV7-9, the J call TRBJ2-7; TRBD1 is a possible D gene (5 bases). CDR1 is SEHNR, CDR2 FQNEAQ, per germline (reference sequence). The CDR3 is 15 amino acids. V shed 4 bases and J shed 3 bases, with 16 bases lying between them. The chain's CDR3 is CASSSQALGLYEQYV. In nucleotides, the CDR3 is TGTGCCAGCAGCTCACAGGCTCTGGGCCTCTACGAGCAGTACGTC.

This clonotype was seen a handful of times. The chain has TRBV7-9 and TRBJ1-2, with D possibly being TRBD1 (6 bases). Germline V gives CDR1 SEHNR, CDR2 FQNEAQ (reference sequence). The CDR3 totals 14 residues. The V end lost 6 bases, the J end lost 0 bases, and 11 bases lay between the germline ends. CDR3 bases: TGTGCCAGCAGTTACGGGACATCTAACTATGGCTACACCTTC. Protein: CASSYGTSNYGYTF.

About this clonotype: A much larger clone is a single base away; this may be a read error. V and J are TRBV28 and TRBJ1-5; TRBD1 might be the D (5 bases). The CDR3 is 13 residues long. The germline V gene encodes CDR1 MDHEN and CDR2 SYDVKM. The chain's CDR3 is CVSRMGRNQPQHF. As DNA, the CDR3 is TGTGTCAGCAGGATGGGACGGAATCAGCCCCAGCATTTT.

This clonotype appeared once. V usage is TRBV28 and J usage is TRBJ2-6, with D unclear. Trimming shortened V by 3 bases and J by 2 bases, and 5 bases separated the two germline ends. This CDR3 has 14 amino acids. CDR1 is MDHEN and CDR2 is SYDVKM in the germline V gene. The CDR3: CASSFIAGANVLTF. CDR3 in DNA: TGTGCCAGCAGTTTCATCGCTGGGGCCAACGTCCTGACTTTC.